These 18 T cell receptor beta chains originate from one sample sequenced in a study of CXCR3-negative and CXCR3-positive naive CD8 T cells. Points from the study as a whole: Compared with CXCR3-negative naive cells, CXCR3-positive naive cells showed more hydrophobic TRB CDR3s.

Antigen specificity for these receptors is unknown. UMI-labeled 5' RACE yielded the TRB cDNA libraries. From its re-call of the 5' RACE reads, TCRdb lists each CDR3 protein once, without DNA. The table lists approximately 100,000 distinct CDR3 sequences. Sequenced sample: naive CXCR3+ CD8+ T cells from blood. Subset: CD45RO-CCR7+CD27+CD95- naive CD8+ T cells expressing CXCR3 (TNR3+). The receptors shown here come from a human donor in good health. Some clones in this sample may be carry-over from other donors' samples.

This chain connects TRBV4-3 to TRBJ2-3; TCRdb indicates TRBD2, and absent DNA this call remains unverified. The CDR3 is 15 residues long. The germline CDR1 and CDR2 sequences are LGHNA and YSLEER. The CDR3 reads CASSQDSGGPRTQYF.

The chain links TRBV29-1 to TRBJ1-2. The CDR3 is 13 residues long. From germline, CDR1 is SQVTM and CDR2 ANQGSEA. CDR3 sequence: CSVVSDTNYGYTF.

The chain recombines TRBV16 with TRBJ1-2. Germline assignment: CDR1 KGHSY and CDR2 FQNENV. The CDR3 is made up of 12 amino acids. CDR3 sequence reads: CASSQSGVRYTF.

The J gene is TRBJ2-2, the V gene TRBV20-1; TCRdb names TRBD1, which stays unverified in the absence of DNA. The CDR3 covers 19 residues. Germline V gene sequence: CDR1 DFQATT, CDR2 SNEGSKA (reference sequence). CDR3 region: CSARDMLGQGFADTGELFF.

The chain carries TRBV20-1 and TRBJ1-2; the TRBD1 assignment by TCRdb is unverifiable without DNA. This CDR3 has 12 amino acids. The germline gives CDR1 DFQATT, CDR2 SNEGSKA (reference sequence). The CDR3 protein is CSASTGEDGYTF.

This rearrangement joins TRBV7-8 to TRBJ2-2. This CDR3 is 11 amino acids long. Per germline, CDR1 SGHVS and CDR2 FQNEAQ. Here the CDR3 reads CASKHTGELFF.

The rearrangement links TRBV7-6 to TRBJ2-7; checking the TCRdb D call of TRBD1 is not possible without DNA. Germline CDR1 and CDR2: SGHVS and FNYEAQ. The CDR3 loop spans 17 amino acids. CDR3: CASTKQLGDASSYEQYF. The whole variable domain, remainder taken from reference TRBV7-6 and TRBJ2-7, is GAGVSQSPRYKVTKRGQDVALRCDPISGHVSLYWYRQALGQGPEFLTYFNYEAQQDKSGLPNDRFSAERPEGSISTLTIQRTEQRDSAMYRCASTKQLGDASSYEQYFGPGTRLTVT.

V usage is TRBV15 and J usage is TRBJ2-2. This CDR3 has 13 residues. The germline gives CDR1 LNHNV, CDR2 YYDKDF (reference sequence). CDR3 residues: CATREPSDGELFF.

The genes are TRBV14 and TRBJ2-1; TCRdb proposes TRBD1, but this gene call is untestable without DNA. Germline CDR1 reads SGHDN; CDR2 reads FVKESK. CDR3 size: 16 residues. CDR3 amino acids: CASSQTGGSSYNEQFF.

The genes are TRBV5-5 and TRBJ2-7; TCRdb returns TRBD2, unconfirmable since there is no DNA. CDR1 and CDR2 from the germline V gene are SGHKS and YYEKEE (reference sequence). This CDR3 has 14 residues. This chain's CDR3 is CASSPARVLYEQYF.

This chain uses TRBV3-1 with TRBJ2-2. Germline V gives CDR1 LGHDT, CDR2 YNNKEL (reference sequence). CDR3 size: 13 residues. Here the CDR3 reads CASTLANTGELFF.

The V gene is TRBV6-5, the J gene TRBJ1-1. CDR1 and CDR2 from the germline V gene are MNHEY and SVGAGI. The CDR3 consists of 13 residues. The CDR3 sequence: CASRGVMDTEAFF.

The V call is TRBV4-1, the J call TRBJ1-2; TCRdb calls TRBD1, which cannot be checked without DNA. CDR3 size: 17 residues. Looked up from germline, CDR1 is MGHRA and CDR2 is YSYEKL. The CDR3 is CASSQVLGDRPFYGYTF.

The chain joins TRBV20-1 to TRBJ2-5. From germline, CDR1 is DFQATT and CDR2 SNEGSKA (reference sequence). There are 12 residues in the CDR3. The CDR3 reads CSASDVLETQYF.

This CDR3 is CASSLLAGVFYEQYF. The J gene is TRBJ2-7, the V gene TRBV7-2; the TCRdb call, TRBD2, lacks DNA for checking. Germline lookup yields CDR1 SGHTA and CDR2 FQGNSA. CDR3 size: 15 residues.

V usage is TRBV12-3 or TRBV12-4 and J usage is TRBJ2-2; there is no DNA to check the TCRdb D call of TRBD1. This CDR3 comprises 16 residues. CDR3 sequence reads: CASSDYRGSITGELFF.

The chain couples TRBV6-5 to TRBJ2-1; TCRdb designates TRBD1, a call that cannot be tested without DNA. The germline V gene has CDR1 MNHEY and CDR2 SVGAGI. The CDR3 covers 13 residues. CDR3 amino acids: CASTPGTLNEQFF.

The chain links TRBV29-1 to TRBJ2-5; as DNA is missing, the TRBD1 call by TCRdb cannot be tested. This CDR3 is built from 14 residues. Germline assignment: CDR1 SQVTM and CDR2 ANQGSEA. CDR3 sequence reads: CSVSGQGDQETQYF.